This TCR beta chain was sequenced for a study of blood T cell repertoires in COVID-19 (TCRdb year 2020). Broadly, across the study: Samples from collaborators originated in the United States, Italy and Spain and spanned both the acute and convalescent phases of COVID-19. The material from the prospective study consisted of cDNA or gDNA derived from T cells, B-cell-depleted T cells, or PBMCs. The dataset comprised deeply sampled blood TCRbeta repertoires from subjects exposed to, actively infected with, or recovered from COVID-19. The repertoires were made available in a free public database intended to serve as a resource for research on the immune response to SARS-CoV-2. Samples came from the ongoing ImmuneRACE study (first 160 participants) plus 1,254 subjects from 6 global collaborators. A de-identified subject ID, COVID-19 status, age in years and sex were almost always included in the sample metadata. Where available, HLA class I and class II types were obtained from metadata supplied by the sample provider rather than from assay-based typing.

CDR1 and CDR2 are drawn from the germline V gene: SGHRS, YFSETQ. Reading from cysteine to phenylalanine, the CDR3 counts 15 amino acids. Only the CDR3 portion is preserved as DNA: 45 bases, with reading frame beginning at the first base. Relative to germline, V is missing 4 bases and J is missing 3 bases, with 6 bases of the junction outside any gene match. A note on this clone: Its antigen remains unidentified. Base qualities are missing; no much larger clone stands one base away.

TCRbeta CDR3 regions were amplified from genomic DNA using the immunoSEQ Assay, a bias-controlled multiplex PCR. Per the authors' processing: The number of nucleated cells in each sample was estimated from the amplification of reference gene primers within the assay. To quantify the absolute abundance of each unique TCRbeta CDR3 rearrangement, sequence reads were collapsed and filtered. For each sample, productive Simpson clonality was calculated as the square root of Simpson's diversity index across productive rearrangements. Sourced from immuneACCESS, this table was stored by TCRdb with only in-frame sequences that have V and J called. A share of the clones is absent; for the studies checked, an unresolved V gene accounts for under half, and the remainder has no known explanation. That table gives V, J and clone size, and the DNA gave D and trimming. This sample has about 170,000 clones in its table, and 80% to 85% of those were observed once. Over 2% of the sample lies in the top ten.

The collaborating institutions used their own protocols to collect whole blood in K2EDTA tubes. Collaborator samples were shipped for TCRbeta analysis as frozen whole blood, isolated PBMCs, or DNA extracted from either sample type. Results the study describes overall, beyond this receptor: Clinical and demographic metadata were provided uncurated, with the amount varying by source and participant.

Recombination joined TRBV5-1 with TRBJ1-2; 10 junctional bases match TRBD1. This TCR came from a human donor with acute or convalescent COVID-19. The donor label of this sample is uncertain. Sequencing input: peripheral blood. The sequenced DNA is TGCGCCAGCAGCCCGACAGGGGGCCTATACTATGGCTACACCTTC. It translates to CASSPTGGLYYGYTF.